A single sample gave rise to the 29 T cell receptor beta chains below, sequenced in a study of beta chain features in type 1 diabetes. Reverse transcription of all isolated RNA meant that expressed TCRB transcripts were sequenced. Clones were read by immunoSEQ multiplex PCR, and TCRdb kept only the in-frame ones, dropping some. The sample holds about 230,000 clones, around 10% seen once. The sequencing sample was made of naive CD4+ T cells from blood. The receptors originated from a woman aged 18-29 years in good health.

This clone was counted only a few times. V is TRBV27 and J is TRBJ1-1, with D unclear. The CDR3 is 15 residues long. V shed 2 bases and J shed 0 bases, with 10 bases lying between them. Germline V gives CDR1 MNHEY, CDR2 SMNVEV (reference sequence). Written as DNA, the CDR3 is TGTGCCAGCAGTTTAAGTACGCGCCTGAACACTGAAGCTTTCTTT. Residues: CASSLSTRLNTEAFF.

This clone showed up many times. J is TRBJ2-5 and V is TRBV7-9; maybe TRBD1 (6 bases). V was cut by 4 bases and J by 10 bases, with 19 bases left in between. The CDR3 covers 14 residues. Germline V lookup: CDR1 SEHNR, CDR2 FQNEAQ (reference sequence). For the CDR3, the DNA is TGTGCCAGCAGCTCACAGGGATCGTCGAAGGGCCAGTACTTC. Protein: CASSSQGSSKGQYF.

The chain carries TRBV30 and TRBJ1-5, with D possibly TRBD1 on 6 matching bases. Germline values: CDR1 GTSNPN, CDR2 SVGIG (reference sequence). The CDR3 contains 14 residues. V dropped 4 bases and J dropped 7 bases, with 17 bases sitting between them. The CDR3 sequence: CAWIPAGVGQPQHF. CDR3 sequence (DNA): TGTGCCTGGATACCGGCAGGGGTAGGACAGCCCCAGCATTTT.

This clone has more than one count but fewer than ten. The V gene is TRBV29-1, the J gene TRBJ1-1; 12 bases agree with TRBD1. Germline-derived CDR1 and CDR2 are SQVTM and ANQGSEA. Trimming cost V 6 bases and J 1 base; bases outside gene matches: 18. The CDR3 covers 19 residues. CDR3 nucleotides: TGCAGCGTCCCGAGACGTGCCGGGACAGGGGGCACGAGGAACACTGAAGCTTTCTTT. The encoded protein is CSVPRRAGTGGTRNTEAFF.

The chain joins TRBV6-5 to TRBJ2-3; 8 bases map to TRBD1. From germline, CDR1 is MNHEY and CDR2 SVGAGI. V lost 6 bases and J lost 6; bases outside the gene matches: 11. This CDR3 is 15 amino acids long. The CDR3 nucleotides read TGTGCCAGCAGCCCTGACAGGGGCCCTTCTGATACGCAGTATTTT. Protein product: CASSPDRGPSDTQYF.

This sequence joins TRBV6-5 and TRBJ1-2, with 8 nucleotides matching TRBD1. The CDR3 runs to 14 residues. Trimming at V came to 7 bases and at J to 5 bases, leaving 9 bases not matched to a gene. In germline, CDR1 is MNHEY, CDR2 SVGAGI. CDR3 DNA sequence: TGTGCCAGCAAACGGACAGGGCCGATGTATGGCTACACCTTC. Protein product: CASKRTGPMYGYTF.

The chain is built from TRBV30 and TRBJ1-2; D gene unclear. V was cut by 2 bases and J by 7 bases, with 8 bases left in between. The CDR3 sequence is 11 residues long. Germline values: CDR1 GTSNPN, CDR2 SVGIG (reference sequence). CDR3 nucleotide sequence: TGTGCCTGGAGTAGCCCCACTGGCTACACCTTC. Its protein product is CAWSSPTGYTF.

The chain carries TRBV30 and TRBJ1-1, with 11 nucleotides matching TRBD1. The V gene's germline CDR1 is GTSNPN and CDR2 SVGIG (reference sequence). The CDR3 has 16 residues. The J segment lost 6 bases and the V segment lost 6 bases, leaving 15 bases of the junction unmatched. CDR3 in DNA: TGTGCCTGCGTGCGGGGACAGGGGGTTACGAGGGCTGAAGCTTTCTTT. This sequence encodes CACVRGQGVTRAEAFF.

This chain joins TRBV5-6 and TRBJ1-1; the D is unclear. The CDR3 loop spans 11 amino acids. Per the germline V gene, CDR1 is SGHDT and CDR2 is YYEEEE. V lost 4 bases and J lost 3, with 4 bases in between. The CDR3 loop is CASSRDTEAFF. In DNA form, the CDR3 reads TGTGCCAGCAGCCGCGACACTGAAGCTTTCTTT.

This clone was seen a handful of times. This rearrangement joins TRBV5-4 to TRBJ2-7; D unresolved. Between the trimmed V and J ends, which lost 2 bases and 0 bases, there was a span of 6 bases. CDR1 is SGHNT and CDR2 is YYREEE in the germline V gene (reference sequence). The CDR3 contains 13 residues. The CDR3 DNA reads as TGTGCCAGCAGCTTATACAGCTCCTACGAGCAGTACTTC. Amino acids: CASSLYSSYEQYF.

The J gene is TRBJ2-2, the V gene TRBV5-4, with D possibly matching TRBD2 (5 bases). The CDR3 runs 14 residues. V lost 0 bases and J 4 bases, leaving 7 bases between the germline ends. CDR1 and CDR2 from the germline V gene are SGHNT and YYREEE (reference sequence). This CDR3 reads CASSLGGFTGELFF. The CDR3, as DNA: TGTGCCAGCAGCTTGGGAGGGTTCACCGGGGAGCTGTTTTTT.

This clone was detected a few times. The chain uses TRBV5-4 and TRBJ2-1, with TRBD2 identical over 7 bases. Germline V gene sequence: CDR1 SGHNT, CDR2 YYREEE (reference sequence). This CDR3 is built from 15 residues. J was trimmed by 7 bases and V by 1 base; bases with no gene match: 8. This CDR3 is CASSLLLAWSNEQFF. The CDR3 DNA is TGTGCCAGCAGCTTGTTACTAGCGTGGAGTAATGAGCAGTTCTTC.

In its sample, this clone was seen a few times. The DNA for the CDR3 is TGTGCCAGCAGCCAACCGGGACAGGGGTTTGAAAAACTGTTTTTT. Translating it yields CASSQPGQGFEKLFF. This sequence joins TRBV5-4 and TRBJ1-4; 10 bases fit TRBD1. Germline CDR1 reads SGHNT; CDR2 reads YYREEE (reference sequence). With V trimmed by 4 bases and J by 7 bases, 7 bases remained unmatched. The CDR3 covers 15 residues.

This clone was seen more than once but under ten times. CDR3 sequence (DNA): TGTGCCAGCAGCTCGGGACTAGCGGGCCTCACAGATACGCAGTATTTT. It is translated as CASSSGLAGLTDTQYF. This rearrangement joins TRBV7-6 to TRBJ2-3; TRBD2 matches at 12 bases. With 4 bases clipped from V and 2 bases from J, the junction kept 4 bases outside the gene matches. Germline CDR1 and CDR2: SGHVS and FNYEAQ. This CDR3 spans 16 amino acids.

Of note for this clone: The sample has other DNA sequences that encode this CDR3 too. This chain connects TRBV5-1 to TRBJ2-7, with 10 bases matching TRBD1. The CDR3 runs 15 residues. Germline V gene data show CDR1 as SGHRS and CDR2 as YFSETQ. Germline trimming cut 0 bases from V and 1 base from J; bases unmatched to any gene: 1. This chain's CDR3 is CASSLGGQGSYEQYF. CDR3 DNA sequence: TGCGCCAGCAGCTTGGGGGGACAGGGGTCCTACGAGCAGTACTTC.

This sequence joins TRBV2 and TRBJ1-1; TRBD1 matches at 7 bases. Trimming at V came to 11 bases and at J to 2 bases, leaving 8 bases not matched to a gene. The CDR3 length is 13 residues. Germline assignment: CDR1 SNHLY and CDR2 FYNNEI. The CDR3 DNA reads as TGTGCCGGCGGACAGGACGGAAACACTGAAGCTTTCTTT. It is translated as CAGGQDGNTEAFF.

The rearrangement joins TRBV29-1 to TRBJ1-1; D unresolved. The germline V gene has CDR1 SQVTM and CDR2 ANQGSEA. Between the trimmed V and J ends, which lost 7 bases and 2 bases, there was a span of 5 bases. The CDR3 spans 10 residues. The CDR3 region is CSGRNTEAFF. The CDR3 coding sequence is TGCAGCGGTAGAAACACTGAAGCTTTCTTT. Supplemented by reference TRBV29-1 and TRBJ1-1, the full variable domain reads SAVISQKPSRDICQRGTSLTIQCQVDSQVTMMFWYRQQPGQSLTLIATANQGSEATYESGFVIDKFPISRPNLTFSTLTVSNMSPEDSSIYLCSGRNTEAFFGQGTRLTVV.

The chain is built from TRBV18 and TRBJ1-1, with 9 bases identical to TRBD1. Germline V CDR1 and CDR2: KGHSH, LQKENI. V shed 0 bases, J shed 0 bases, and the junction held 8 bases outside the gene matches. The CDR3 consists of 18 residues. The DNA for the CDR3 is TGTGCCAGCTCACCACCGAACATGAACAGGGGGCTGAACACTGAAGCTTTCTTT. Encoded protein: CASSPPNMNRGLNTEAFF.

This clone was observed at least ten times. The chain uses TRBV11-2 and TRBJ2-5, with D unresolved. Per the germline V gene, CDR1 is SGHAT and CDR2 is FQNNGV. The CDR3 is made up of 12 amino acids. V lost 0 bases and J 5 bases, leaving 4 bases between the germline ends. CDR3 sequence reads: CASSLDGETQYF. In DNA, the CDR3 is TGTGCCAGCAGCTTAGACGGGGAGACCCAGTACTTC.

This clone was seen only a few times. V gene TRBV5-6 combines with J gene TRBJ2-1; TRBD2 aligns across 13 bases. The CDR3 spans 15 residues. V dropped 2 bases and J dropped 10; count of bases not matched to a gene: 6. CDR1 is SGHDT, CDR2 YYEEEE, per germline. In DNA form, the CDR3 reads TGTGCCAGCAGCTTCGGACTAGCGGGAGTTGGGGAGCAGTTCTTC. It encodes CASSFGLAGVGEQFF.

The chain is built from TRBV11-2 and TRBJ2-7, with 16 positions matching TRBD2. This CDR3 comprises 17 residues. The J segment lost 0 bases and the V segment lost 5 bases, leaving 4 bases of the junction unmatched. The V gene's germline CDR1 is SGHAT and CDR2 FQNNGV. DNA of the CDR3: TGTGCCAGCAGCAAGGGACTAGCGGGGGGGTACTCCTACGAGCAGTACTTC. Its translation: CASSKGLAGGYSYEQYF.

This chain links TRBV4-1 with TRBJ2-3, with TRBD1 matching over 8 bases. This CDR3 is 16 amino acids long. Germline assignment: CDR1 MGHRA and CDR2 YSYEKL. Losses at the gene ends were 4 bases for V and 1 base for J; bases not matched to a gene: 7. Here the CDR3 reads CASSLGQGGGTDTQYF. DNA for the CDR3: TGCGCCAGCAGCCTTGGACAGGGTGGAGGCACAGATACGCAGTATTTT.

V usage is TRBV15 and J usage is TRBJ2-2, with D possibly matching TRBD2 (6 bases). The germline V and J ends were trimmed by 1 base and 4 bases, with 13 bases remaining between them. The CDR3 has 16 amino acids. Germline V CDR1 and CDR2: LNHNV, YYDKDF (reference sequence). CDR3 amino acids: CATSRGGGLFTGELFF. DNA of the CDR3: TGTGCCACCAGCAGAGGGGGAGGACTCTTCACCGGGGAGCTGTTTTTT.

This sequence joins TRBV30 and TRBJ2-7, with no clear D. Germline CDR1 GTSNPN, CDR2 SVGIG (reference sequence). The V end was cut by 1 base, the J end by 0 bases, with 4 bases between. CDR3 length: 12 amino acids. For the CDR3, the DNA is TGTGCCTGGAGTGCGAGCTCCTACGAGCAGTACTTC. The encoded protein is CAWSASSYEQYF.

V usage is TRBV6-1 and J usage is TRBJ2-1; D ambiguous. Trimming shortened V by 3 bases and J by 3 bases, and 6 bases separated the two germline ends. Germline V gives CDR1 MNHNS, CDR2 SASEGT. CDR3 length: 13 amino acids. The CDR3 reads CASSDNSYNEQFF. The CDR3 nucleotides are TGTGCCAGCAGTGACAACAGCTACAATGAGCAGTTCTTC.

This clone was counted only a few times. The chain recombines TRBV28 with TRBJ1-2; D possibly corresponds to TRBD1 (5 bases). V gave up 1 base and J gave up 2 bases, with 8 bases separating them. The CDR3 covers 14 residues. CDR1 and CDR2 from the germline V gene are MDHEN and SYDVKM. The CDR3 is CASSLYGGNYGYTF. The CDR3 nucleotides read TGTGCCAGCAGTTTATATGGGGGGAACTATGGCTACACCTTC.

This chain links TRBV4-2 with TRBJ2-1; TRBD2 is a possible D gene (6 bases). The V gene's germline CDR1 is LGHNA and CDR2 YNFKEQ. The CDR3 runs 14 residues. V was trimmed by 5 bases and J by 8 bases, leaving 16 bases between them. For the CDR3, the DNA is TGTGCCAGCAGCGCGGGACTTCCGGCCGATGAGCAGTTCTTC. It yields the protein CASSAGLPADEQFF.

The genes are TRBV6-5 and TRBJ1-2; possible D gene TRBD1, 6 bases. Trimming cost V 2 bases and J 1 base, with 11 bases left between them. This CDR3 region has 15 residues. Germline V gene data show CDR1 as MNHEY and CDR2 as SVGAGI. Here the CDR3 reads CASSYEGQFNYGYTF. The CDR3 region has the DNA TGTGCCAGCAGTTACGAAGGACAGTTTAACTATGGCTACACCTTC.

The chain carries TRBV7-3 and TRBJ2-3; D might be TRBD2 (6 bases). Trimming pared 2 bases from V and 2 bases from J, leaving 11 bases between. CDR1 and CDR2 from the germline V gene are SGHTA and FQGTGA. This CDR3 is built from 15 residues. CDR3: CASSLSSGFTDTQYF. The CDR3 DNA is TGTGCCAGCAGCTTATCGAGCGGGTTCACAGATACGCAGTATTTT. The full variable domain, with the rest looked up from reference TRBV7-3 and TRBJ2-3, is GAGVSQTPSNKVTEKGKYVELRCDPISGHTALYWYRQSLGQGPEFLIYFQGTGAADDSGLPNDRFFAVRPEGSVSTLKIQRTERGDSAVYLCASSLSSGFTDTQYFGPGTRLTVL.